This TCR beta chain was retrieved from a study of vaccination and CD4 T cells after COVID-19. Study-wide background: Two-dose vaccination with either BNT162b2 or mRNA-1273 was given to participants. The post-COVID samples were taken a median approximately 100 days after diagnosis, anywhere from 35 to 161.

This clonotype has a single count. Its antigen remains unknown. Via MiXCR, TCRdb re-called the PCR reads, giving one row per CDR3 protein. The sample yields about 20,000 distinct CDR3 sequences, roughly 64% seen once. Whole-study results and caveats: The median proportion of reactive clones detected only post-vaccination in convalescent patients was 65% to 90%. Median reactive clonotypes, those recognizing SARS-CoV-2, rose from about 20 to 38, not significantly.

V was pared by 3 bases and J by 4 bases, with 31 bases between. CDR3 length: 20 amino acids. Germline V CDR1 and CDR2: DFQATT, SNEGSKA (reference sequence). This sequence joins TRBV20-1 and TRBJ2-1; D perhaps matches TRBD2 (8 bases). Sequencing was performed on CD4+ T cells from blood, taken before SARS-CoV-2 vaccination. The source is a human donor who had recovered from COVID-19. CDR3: CSASDGQEREKSWYYNEQFF. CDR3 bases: TGCAGTGCTAGTGATGGACAGGAGCGGGAGAAAAGCTGGTATTACAATGAGCAGTTCTTC.